These 10 T cell receptor beta chains originate from one sample sequenced in a study of Ad26.COV2.S vaccination and SARS-CoV-2 variants. Sequencing was performed with immunoSEQ multiplex PCR; in TCRdb, only in-frame clones are kept and a portion is missing. The profile shows around 370,000 clones, 92% of them singletons. Sequencing used peripheral blood, obtained after recovery from COVID-19. These receptor sequences come from a human donor who had recovered from COVID-19.

The count of this clone is one. The chain recombines TRBV4-1 with TRBJ2-5; 12 nucleotides align to TRBD2. The CDR3 has 17 residues. Germline V gene sequence: CDR1 MGHRA, CDR2 YSYEKL. The V gene end was trimmed by 0 bases and the J gene end by 3 bases; junction bases not matched to a gene: 5. This CDR3 is CASSQDPLAGGKETQYF. The CDR3 nucleotides are TGCGCCAGCAGCCAAGATCCCCTAGCGGGGGGGAAAGAGACCCAGTACTTC.

The chain recombines TRBV19 with TRBJ1-1, with D unclear. The CDR3 has 14 residues. Trimming shortened V by 5 bases and J by 0 bases, and 10 bases separated the two germline ends. The germline V gene encodes CDR1 LNHDA and CDR2 SQIVND (reference sequence). The CDR3 nucleotides read TGTGCCAGTAGTCTTCAAAAGATGAACACTGAAGCTTTCTTT. Its translation: CASSLQKMNTEAFF.

The chain uses TRBV4-3 and TRBJ2-7, with TRBD2 matching over 8 bases. The CDR3 spans 15 residues. Unmatched junction bases numbered 6, after V lost 2 bases and J lost 3 bases. Germline loops: CDR1 LGHNA, CDR2 YSLEER. The CDR3, as DNA: TGCGCCAGCAGCCAAACAACGGGGGGGCTCTACGAGCAGTACTTC. Protein sequence: CASSQTTGGLYEQYF.

This clone was seen a handful of times. The V gene is TRBV4-2, the J gene TRBJ1-5; 9 positions match TRBD1. The V gene end was trimmed by 0 bases and the J gene end by 5 bases; junction bases not matched to a gene: 5. The length of the CDR3 is 16 residues. Germline loops: CDR1 LGHNA, CDR2 YNFKEQ. This chain's CDR3 is CASSQDVDRGDQPQHF. The CDR3 region has the DNA TGTGCCAGCAGCCAAGATGTCGACAGGGGGGATCAGCCCCAGCATTTT.

The rearrangement joins TRBV5-1 to TRBJ2-3, with D possibly being TRBD1 or TRBD2 (5 bases each). Trimming cost V 4 bases and J 0 bases, with 15 bases left between them. From germline, CDR1 is SGHRS and CDR2 YFSETQ. CDR3 length: 16 amino acids. CDR3 DNA sequence: TGCGCCAGCAGCACAGGAGGACGGGCTAGCACAGATACGCAGTATTTT. Translating gives CASSTGGRASTDTQYF.

The genes are TRBV27 and TRBJ2-7; D ambiguous. The germline gives CDR1 MNHEY, CDR2 SMNVEV (reference sequence). The CDR3 contains 16 residues. V was shortened by 3 bases and J by 2 bases, with 17 bases between the two germline ends. The CDR3 nucleotides read TGTGCCAGCAGTTTGATTGGTACCGTCCTTCCCTACGAGCAGTACTTC. Amino acids: CASSLIGTVLPYEQYF.

The chain uses TRBV9 and TRBJ2-3; 9 bases are a match to TRBD2. J was trimmed by 2 bases and V by 4 bases; bases with no gene match: 11. The CDR3 sequence is 17 residues long. Germline V CDR1 and CDR2: SGDLS, YYNGEE. The chain's CDR3 is CASSPPGLAGFTDTQYF. Here the CDR3 DNA reads TGTGCCAGCAGCCCCCCCGGTCTAGCGGGATTCACAGATACGCAGTATTTT.

The rearrangement links TRBV9 to TRBJ2-1; D is unresolved. Germline V gene data show CDR1 as SGDLS and CDR2 as YYNGEE. This CDR3 comprises 16 residues. Trimming stripped 0 bases from V and 0 bases from J, with 10 bases between. DNA for the CDR3: TGTGCCAGCAGCGTAGAGGGCCGTAGCTCCTACAATGAGCAGTTCTTC. Translating it yields CASSVEGRSSYNEQFF.

The chain has TRBV5-1 and TRBJ2-7; 8 bases are a match to TRBD1. Per germline, CDR1 SGHRS and CDR2 YFSETQ. V dropped 4 bases and J dropped 5; count of bases not matched to a gene: 8. This CDR3 spans 14 amino acids. The CDR3 DNA sequence: TGCGCCAGCAGCCCCGGACAGGGTAGGAACGAGCAGTACTTC. Translated: CASSPGQGRNEQYF.

The chain carries TRBV27 and TRBJ1-2, with a tentative D call TRBD1 (5 bases). CDR3 length equals 16 residues. Germline CDR1 MNHEY, CDR2 SMNVEV (reference sequence). Trimming removed 8 bases at V and 3 bases at J, with 22 bases between. CDR3 sequence reads: CASPKCTQQVHYGYTF. In nucleotides, the CDR3 is TGTGCCAGCCCGAAATGTACACAACAGGTTCACTATGGCTACACCTTC.